This entry lists 17 T cell receptor beta chains sequenced from one sample in a study of PD-1 blockade in classical Hodgkin lymphoma. Assay: immunoSEQ multiplex PCR; the TCRdb copy retains only in-frame clones and omits some. The sample records about 98,000 clones, more than 90% being singletons. Patients all relapsed after autologous stem cell transplantation, and there was variation in brentuximab vedotin exposure. The sample was peripheral blood mononuclear cells (PBMCs), taken at baseline. Receptors originate from a human donor with classical Hodgkin lymphoma.

This chain connects TRBV30 to TRBJ2-5; D may match TRBD1 or TRBD2 (5 bases each). The length of the CDR3 is 13 residues. Deletions cut 2 bases from V and 2 bases from J, with 9 bases between. Germline CDR1 GTSNPN, CDR2 SVGIG (reference sequence). CDR3 in DNA: TGTGCCTGGAGTCGGGGCAGGCAAGAGACCCAGTACTTC. Translating it yields CAWSRGRQETQYF.

The V gene is TRBV28, the J gene TRBJ1-3; no clear D gene. CDR1 is MDHEN, CDR2 SYDVKM, per germline. Trimming took off 7 bases at V and 4 bases at J, with 14 bases between the two ends. CDR3 size: 14 residues. The CDR3 DNA reads as TGTGCCAGCAACCCGGGGATGAGAGGAAACACCATATATTTT. As protein: CASNPGMRGNTIYF.

The chain has TRBV28 and TRBJ2-7, with 11 bases aligning to TRBD1. Germline CDR1 is MDHEN and CDR2 is SYDVKM. After removal of 5 bases from V and 2 bases from J, the junction contained 8 bases not matched to a gene. This CDR3 has 16 residues. The CDR3 bases are TGTGCCAGCAGTCCATCCCTGGGACAGGGGGCCTACGAGCAGTACTTC. Its translation: CASSPSLGQGAYEQYF.

The rearrangement uses TRBV5-5 and TRBJ2-2; 11 bases are shared with TRBD1. The CDR3 is 17 amino acids. Germline V gene data show CDR1 as SGHKS and CDR2 as YYEKEE (reference sequence). V was pared by 9 bases and J by 4 bases, with 14 bases of the junction left unmatched. Here the CDR3 DNA reads TGTGCCACCTCGGGACAGGGGGTCCTTAGTGTCACCGGGGAGCTGTTTTTT. This translates into CATSGQGVLSVTGELFF.

This chain connects TRBV28 to TRBJ1-4; the D is unclear. Per germline, CDR1 MDHEN and CDR2 SYDVKM. The CDR3 has 11 residues. V dropped 1 base and J dropped 6 bases, with 0 bases sitting between them. The CDR3 bases are TGTGCCAGCAGTTTATATGAAAAACTGTTTTTT. It specifies CASSLYEKLFF. The complete variable domain, with remaining parts taken from reference TRBV28 and TRBJ1-4, reads DVKVTQSSRYLVKRTGEKVFLECVQDMDHENMFWYRQDPGLGLRLIYFSYDVKMKEKGDIPEGYSVSREKKERFSLILESASTNQTSMYLCASSLYEKLFFGSGTQLSVL.

The gene calls are TRBV4-1 and TRBJ1-4, with D uncertain. This CDR3 contains 20 residues. Germline loops: CDR1 MGHRA, CDR2 YSYEKL. V shed 1 base and J shed 0 bases, with 21 bases lying between them. The CDR3 nucleotides are TGCGCCAGCAGCCAAGTCCCCCCCTCCGGGATGACGGCAACTAATGAAAAACTGTTTTTT. It specifies CASSQVPPSGMTATNEKLFF.

This clone has just one count. The rearrangement uses TRBV5-1 and TRBJ2-3; D is undetermined. CDR3 length: 14 amino acids. V lost 4 bases and J 3 bases, leaving 12 bases between the germline ends. From germline, CDR1 is SGHRS and CDR2 YFSETQ. DNA for the CDR3: TGCGCCAGCAGCGTTAGAATATATACAGATACGCAGTATTTT. Its translation is CASSVRIYTDTQYF.

This clone came up once. CDR3 nucleotides: TGTGCCATCAGGGAAGGGACGGAATTTAACTATGGCTACACCTTC. It yields the protein CAIREGTEFNYGYTF. V gene TRBV10-3 combines with J gene TRBJ1-2; D might be TRBD1 (5 bases). V was trimmed by 6 bases and J by 1 base, leaving 15 bases between them. This CDR3 has 15 amino acids. Germline assignment: CDR1 ENHRY and CDR2 SYGVKD.

The rearrangement uses TRBV6-5 and TRBJ1-1; D is undetermined. The CDR3 contains 13 residues. CDR1 is MNHEY, CDR2 SVGAGI, per germline. The V and J ends lost 8 bases and 1 base respectively, with 11 bases between them. The CDR3 loop is CASFVDGNTEAFF. The CDR3 DNA follows: TGTGCCAGCTTCGTCGACGGGAACACTGAAGCTTTCTTT.

The rearrangement links TRBV6-5 to TRBJ2-3, with TRBD2 as a possible D gene (5 bases). The CDR3 consists of 12 residues. The germline gives CDR1 MNHEY, CDR2 SVGAGI. V was shortened by 7 bases and J by 10 bases, with 15 bases between the two germline ends. CDR3 sequence: CASTSTGIPQYF. The CDR3 DNA reads TGTGCCAGCACCTCCACGGGGATACCGCAGTATTTT.

The V gene is TRBV9, the J gene TRBJ2-7; TRBD2 agrees at 7 bases. This CDR3 region has 12 residues. Germline CDR1 is SGDLS and CDR2 is YYNGEE. The V gene end was trimmed by 9 bases and the J gene end by 7 bases; junction bases not matched to a gene: 10. The CDR3 coding sequence is TGTGCCACCGGGACTACCCCTGGGGAGCAGTACTTC. Protein product: CATGTTPGEQYF. Filled out from reference TRBV9 and TRBJ2-7, the complete variable domain reads DSGVTQTPKHLITATGQRVTLRCSPRSGDLSVYWYQQSLDQGLQFLIQYYNGEERAKGNILERFSAQQFPDLHSELNLSSLELGDSALYFCATGTTPGEQYFGPGTRLTVT.

The genes are TRBV30 and TRBJ2-2; unclear D gene. CDR3 length: 14 amino acids. Germline assignment: CDR1 GTSNPN and CDR2 SVGIG (reference sequence). Between the trimmed V and J ends, which lost 4 bases and 1 base, there was a span of 10 bases. The CDR3 region has the DNA TGTGCCTGGATCCCTCGCTGGAACACCGGGGAGCTGTTTTTT. This sequence encodes CAWIPRWNTGELFF.

The V and J genes are TRBV7-9 and TRBJ2-1; unclear D gene. Trimming stripped 3 bases from V and 7 bases from J, with 10 bases between. This CDR3 comprises 13 residues. The germline CDR1 and CDR2 sequences are SEHNR and FQNEAQ (reference sequence). CDR3 amino acids: CASSFQNSNEQFF. CDR3 DNA sequence: TGTGCCAGCAGCTTCCAGAATTCAAATGAGCAGTTCTTC.

The V and J genes are TRBV7-8 and TRBJ1-1; D not resolved. The CDR3 is made up of 13 amino acids. Trimming cost V 3 bases and J 2 bases, with 7 bases left between them. CDR1 and CDR2 from the germline V gene are SGHVS and FQNEAQ. The DNA for the CDR3 is TGTGCCAGCAGCTTGGCGGGCAACACTGAAGCTTTCTTT. This sequence encodes CASSLAGNTEAFF.

The rearrangement uses TRBV7-3 and TRBJ2-1; the D gene is possibly TRBD1 (5 bases). The CDR3 contains 13 residues. Trimming removed 5 bases from V and 4 bases from J, with 9 bases in between. The germline V gene encodes CDR1 SGHTA and CDR2 FQGTGA. In DNA form, the CDR3 reads TGTGCCAGCAGCCGCGACAGTTACAATGAGCAGTTCTTC. Translating it yields CASSRDSYNEQFF.

This clone was seen more than once but under ten times. The J gene is TRBJ1-1, the V gene TRBV5-1; no definite D call. V was shortened by 2 bases and J by 2 bases, with 7 bases between the two germline ends. The CDR3 is 13 residues long. Per the germline V gene, CDR1 is SGHRS and CDR2 is YFSETQ. DNA for the CDR3: TGCGCCAGCAGCTTTGCCGGTAACACTGAAGCTTTCTTT. Residues: CASSFAGNTEAFF. Filled out from reference TRBV5-1 and TRBJ1-1, the complete variable domain reads KAGVTQTPRYLIKTRGQQVTLSCSPISGHRSVSWYQQTPGQGLQFLFEYFSETQRNKGNFPGRFSGRQFSNSRSEMNVSTLELGDSALYLCASSFAGNTEAFFGQGTRLTVV.

This rearrangement joins TRBV10-3 to TRBJ1-3; the D gene is possibly TRBD1 (5 bases). CDR3 length: 13 amino acids. V was pared by 6 bases and J by 11 bases, with 17 bases between. Germline V CDR1 and CDR2: ENHRY, SYGVKD. The CDR3 loop is CAIRGDALMAIYF. In DNA form, the CDR3 reads TGTGCCATCAGGGGGGACGCCTTGATGGCCATATATTTT.